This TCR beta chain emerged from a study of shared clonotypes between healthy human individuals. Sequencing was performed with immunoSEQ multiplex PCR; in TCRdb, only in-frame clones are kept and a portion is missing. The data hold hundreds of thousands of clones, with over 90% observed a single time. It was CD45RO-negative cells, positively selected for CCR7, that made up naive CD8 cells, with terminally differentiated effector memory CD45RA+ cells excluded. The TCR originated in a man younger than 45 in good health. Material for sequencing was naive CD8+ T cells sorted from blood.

Here the CDR3 reads CAWSIGHNYEQYF. The CDR3 region has the DNA TGTGCCTGGAGTATTGGACACAACTACGAGCAGTACTTC. This chain uses TRBV30 with TRBJ2-7; possible D gene TRBD1, 5 bases. The V gene lost 2 bases and the J gene lost 3 bases, with 11 bases spanning the gap. This CDR3 contains 13 residues. Germline V lookup: CDR1 GTSNPN, CDR2 SVGIG (reference sequence).